This T cell receptor beta chain was recorded in a study of OX40 agonist ivuxolimab in advanced cancers. On the study more broadly: Patients received ivuxolimab, an agonistic anti-OX40 (CD134) antibody. Previous treatment with anti-PD-1, anti-PD-L1 or anti-CTLA-4 therapy was allowed; under 50% had received some.

Findings and caveats of the study: Dosing at 0.1 to 3.0 mg/kg was accompanied by clonal expansion of CD4+ and CD8+ blood T cells by week 6. On average, a greater number of expanded clones characterised CD8+ T cells relative to CD4+.

Data came from immunoSEQ multiplex PCR; TCRdb stores just in-frame clones and leaves some out. The data contain 90,000 to 150,000 clones, approximately 90% of them singletons. As concerns this clone: The antigen remains undetermined.

The V gene's germline CDR1 is MDHEN and CDR2 SYDVKM. Trimming cost V 1 base and J 13 bases, with 13 bases left between them. This CDR3 contains 12 residues. The chain couples TRBV28 to TRBJ1-2, with D possibly matching TRBD1 (6 bases). This specimen was CD4+ or CD8+ T cells sorted from blood, taken in a trial of the OX40 agonist ivuxolimab. This sequence was found in an adult with an advanced solid tumor such as melanoma, head and neck, liver or kidney cancer. This CDR3 reads CASSLLQGVSTF. Here the CDR3 DNA reads TGTGCCAGCAGTTTATTACAGGGAGTATCCACCTTC.